Included here is one TCR beta chain sequence, with context. A much larger clone lies one base from this, so it may be a read error. TCRdb redid the calling of the 5' RACE reads with MiXCR, one entry per CDR3 protein. The sample contains roughly 64,000 distinct CDR3 sequences, roughly 23% of which appear only once. The CDR3 contains 13 residues. Trimming pared 3 bases from V and 0 bases from J, leaving 4 bases between. This chain joins TRBV12-3 or TRBV12-4 and TRBJ2-3; D uncertain. Sequencing used memory CD4+ T cells sorted from a lymph node. Subset: memory CD4+ T cells, CD4+CD45RO+CD25-. The receptor's source is a female donor with breast cancer. The CDR3 protein is CASSFESTDTQYF. In nucleotides, the CDR3 is TGTGCCAGCAGTTTCGAGAGCACAGATACGCAGTATTTT.